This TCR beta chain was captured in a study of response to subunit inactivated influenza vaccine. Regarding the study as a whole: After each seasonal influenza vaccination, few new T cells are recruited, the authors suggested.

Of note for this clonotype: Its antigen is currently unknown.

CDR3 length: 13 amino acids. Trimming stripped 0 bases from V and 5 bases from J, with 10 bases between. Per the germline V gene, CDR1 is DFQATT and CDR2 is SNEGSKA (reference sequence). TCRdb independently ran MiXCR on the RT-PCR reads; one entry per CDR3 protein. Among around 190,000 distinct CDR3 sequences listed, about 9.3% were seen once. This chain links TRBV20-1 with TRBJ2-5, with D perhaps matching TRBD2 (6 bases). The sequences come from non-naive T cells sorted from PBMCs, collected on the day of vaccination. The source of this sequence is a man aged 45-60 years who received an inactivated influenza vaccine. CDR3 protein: CSARDGGVETQYF. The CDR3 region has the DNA TGCAGTGCTAGAGACGGGGGAGTGGAGACCCAGTACTTC.